The 32 T cell receptor beta chains below all came from one sample that was sequenced in a study of T-cell reconstitution after alpha-beta-depleted transplantation in children listed by TCRdb under 2016. Interpreted using the paper, the treatment or condition label stands for: allogeneic hematopoietic cell transplantation with graft depleted of TCRalphabeta T cells and CD19 B cells. Libraries came from PCR. The data were produced on an Illumina HiSeq 2500. To normalize quantification of the TCRbeta repertoire, the TCR libraries were built with molecular barcoding that relied on unique molecular identifiers. The raw public reads went through TCRdb reprocessing: fastp at Q25, MiXCR clone calling, in-frame beta chains kept. Each CDR3 protein gets just one entry, which takes the most common genes and DNA from the rows behind it. A total of some 200,000 distinct CDR3 sequences appear in this sample, approximately 10% of them only once. The ten largest clonotypes hold 25% to 30% of the sample.

The sequenced sample was PBMCs, obtained before TCRalphabeta/CD19-depleted stem cell transplant. These TCRs come from a child in the first two years of life with acute myeloid leukemia, due to receive a stem cell transplant.

This clonotype was detected many times. V usage is TRBV18 and J usage is TRBJ2-7; D might be TRBD1 or TRBD2, each matching 5 bases. Trimming took off 5 bases at V and 3 bases at J, with 17 bases between the two ends. CDR3 size: 15 residues. Germline assignment: CDR1 KGHSH and CDR2 LQKENI. The CDR3 loop is CASSSTPGRSYEQYF. The DNA for the CDR3 is TGTGCCAGCTCATCTACCCCGGGACGTAGCTACGAGCAGTACTTC.

The table lists this clonotype with many counts. The CDR3 nucleotides are TGTGCCAGCAGTTACAGCGCAGTAGCCCCTGGAGGCTACACCTTC. This gives the protein CASSYSAVAPGGYTF. V usage is TRBV6-5 and J usage is TRBJ1-2; D not resolved. Germline loops: CDR1 MNHEY, CDR2 SVGAGI. The CDR3 sequence is 15 residues long. Trimming left V 2 bases short and J 8 bases short, with 18 bases between.

Many counts were recorded for this clonotype. The chain is built from TRBV5-1 and TRBJ2-1; 8 bases line up with TRBD2. V lost 0 bases to trimming and J lost 9 bases; unmatched junction nucleotides: 5. Germline assignment: CDR1 SGHRS and CDR2 YFSETQ. The CDR3 has 14 residues. CDR3 loop: CASSLEGSGIEQFF. The DNA of the CDR3 is TGCGCCAGCAGCTTGGAAGGTAGCGGGATTGAGCAGTTCTTC.

This clonotype was detected many times. This sequence joins TRBV28 and TRBJ1-6; D perhaps matches TRBD1 (6 bases). Germline V gene lookup returns CDR1 MDHEN and CDR2 SYDVKM. This CDR3 contains 14 residues. Trimming took off 2 bases at V and 11 bases at J, with 13 bases between the two ends. CDR3: CASSLEQGGTPLHF. CDR3 sequence (DNA): TGTGCCAGCAGTTTAGAACAGGGTGGGACACCCCTCCACTTT.

This clonotype was counted ten times or more. Written as DNA, the CDR3 is TGTGCCACCAGCAGAGATTCAGGGGTAGCAGATACGCAGTATTTT. Amino acid sequence: CATSRDSGVADTQYF. The rearrangement joins TRBV15 to TRBJ2-3; D perhaps matches TRBD1 (6 bases). Germline assignment: CDR1 LNHNV and CDR2 YYDKDF (reference sequence). V was pared by 0 bases and J by 4 bases, with 11 bases between. The length of the CDR3 is 15 residues.

For this clonotype: This sequence may be a read error, since a much larger clone differs from it by one base. The V gene is TRBV12-3 or TRBV12-4, the J gene TRBJ2-1, with 11 bases that match TRBD2. CDR3 length: 15 amino acids. The CDR3 spells CVSSYGTSGNNEQFF. In DNA form, the CDR3 reads TGTGTCAGCAGTTATGGGACTAGCGGTAACAATGAGCAGTTCTTC.

The chain combines TRBV6-1 with TRBJ1-3; D might be TRBD1 (5 bases). Looked up from germline, CDR1 is MNHNS and CDR2 is SASEGT. Trimming removed 3 bases at V and 7 bases at J, with 16 bases between. The CDR3 covers 15 residues. CDR3 sequence (DNA): TGTGCCAGCAGTGACGTGCCCCAGGGAAAGAACACCATATATTTT. Translating gives CASSDVPQGKNTIYF.

This clonotype has a count of ten or more. This chain uses TRBV7-9 with TRBJ1-2; no clear D gene. The CDR3 consists of 12 residues. Germline V gene data show CDR1 as SEHNR and CDR2 as FQNEAQ (reference sequence). Trimming took 5 bases from V and 6 from J, leaving 10 bases between them. The CDR3 loop reads CASSPRDDGYTF. In DNA, the CDR3 is TGTGCCAGCAGCCCCCGGGATGATGGCTACACCTTC.

A few counts support this clonotype. The V gene is TRBV11-1, the J gene TRBJ1-2, with a weak D call TRBD1 (5 bases). The V gene's germline CDR1 is SGHAT and CDR2 FQDESV (reference sequence). The CDR3 has 16 amino acids. Trimming stripped 5 bases from V and 8 bases from J, with 24 bases between. The CDR3 coding sequence is TGTGCCAGCAGCCCAATACTCAACACTGGGACTTTCGGCTACACCTTC. Translation: CASSPILNTGTFGYTF.

This clonotype appeared many times. The rearrangement uses TRBV20-1 and TRBJ2-3; 10 nucleotides match TRBD2. This CDR3 is 13 amino acids long. Germline assignment: CDR1 DFQATT and CDR2 SNEGSKA (reference sequence). V gave up 6 bases and J gave up 1 base; unmatched junction bases: 1. CDR3 nucleotides: TGCAGTGCGGGGACTAGCGGCACAGATACGCAGTATTTT. Amino acid sequence: CSAGTSGTDTQYF.

In its sample, this clonotype was seen many times. The rearrangement joins TRBV12-3 or TRBV12-4 to TRBJ2-5; D might be TRBD2 (5 bases). The CDR3 is 13 amino acids. The V end was cut by 5 bases, the J end by 4 bases, with 11 bases between. The CDR3 here is CASSQQGGETQYF. The CDR3 bases are TGTGCCAGCAGTCAACAAGGAGGAGAGACCCAGTACTTC.

This clonotype was observed many times. This chain links TRBV20-1 with TRBJ2-7, with 10 bases fitting TRBD2. Unmatched junction bases numbered 6, after V lost 1 base and J lost 6 bases. Germline loops: CDR1 DFQATT, CDR2 SNEGSKA (reference sequence). The CDR3 runs to 14 residues. The CDR3 DNA sequence: TGCAGTGCTAGAGGTCTAGCGGGAGAAGGCGAGCAGTACTTC. Amino acid sequence: CSARGLAGEGEQYF.

This clonotype was seen many times. The chain uses TRBV20-1 and TRBJ2-3; D remains unclear. Germline V gene data show CDR1 as DFQATT and CDR2 as SNEGSKA (reference sequence). The CDR3 is 17 amino acids. V was clipped by 5 bases and J by 4 bases, with 25 bases between them. CDR3: CSAYYALGSEDSDTQYF. CDR3 coding DNA: TGCAGTGCTTACTACGCCCTGGGGTCCGAGGATTCAGATACGCAGTATTTT.

There are many counts of this clonotype. The chain has TRBV5-6 and TRBJ2-5, with D unresolved. The germline V gene encodes CDR1 SGHDT and CDR2 YYEEEE. The V and J ends lost 1 base and 5 bases respectively, with 3 bases between them. CDR3 length equals 11 residues. The CDR3 bases are TGTGCCAGCAGCTTGTGGGAGACCCAGTACTTC. This codes for CASSLWETQYF.

This clonotype was found many times. The chain joins TRBV14 to TRBJ2-5, with 13 nucleotides matching TRBD2. V was pared by 4 bases and J by 7 bases, with 6 bases of the junction left unmatched. The CDR3 length is 15 residues. Germline V gene lookup returns CDR1 SGHDN and CDR2 FVKESK. The chain's CDR3 is CASSLGLAGVGTQYF. The CDR3 region has the DNA TGTGCCAGCAGCCTCGGACTAGCGGGAGTTGGGACCCAGTACTTC.

This clonotype has only a few counts. The chain links TRBV28 to TRBJ2-7; 9 nucleotides line up with TRBD1. The CDR3 has 17 amino acids. CDR1 MDHEN and CDR2 SYDVKM come from the germline V gene. V gave up 6 bases and J gave up 4 bases; unmatched junction bases: 16. The chain's CDR3 is CASRGVVDRGRSYEQYF. The CDR3 region has the DNA TGTGCCAGCAGGGGGGTAGTGGACAGGGGTCGATCGTACGAGCAGTACTTC.

This clonotype was found many times. This chain connects TRBV5-1 to TRBJ2-1; D is unresolved. Per germline, CDR1 SGHRS and CDR2 YFSETQ. Trimming took off 1 base at V and 5 bases at J, with 13 bases between the two ends. The CDR3 covers 15 residues. The CDR3: CASSLNPNRDNEQFF. CDR3 in DNA: TGCGCCAGCAGCTTGAATCCGAATCGAGACAATGAGCAGTTCTTC.

This clonotype was detected ten times or more. The V call is TRBV2, the J call TRBJ2-1, with D perhaps TRBD1 or TRBD2 (6 bases each). Deletions cut 1 base from V and 2 bases from J, with 9 bases between. From germline, CDR1 is SNHLY and CDR2 FYNNEI. This CDR3 contains 15 residues. For the CDR3, the DNA is TGTGCCAGCAGTGAAGAGGGGGGAACCTACAATGAGCAGTTCTTC. Its translation is CASSEEGGTYNEQFF. Full variable domain (outside the CDR3, taken from reference TRBV2 and TRBJ2-1): EPEVTQTPSHQVTQMGQEVILRCVPISNHLYFYWYRQILGQKVEFLVSFYNNEISEKSEIFDDQFSVERPDGSNFTLKIRSTKLEDSAMYFCASSEEGGTYNEQFFGPGTRLTVL.

This clonotype appeared once. Given a much more abundant clone one base away, this may be a read error. V usage is TRBV6-2 or TRBV6-3 and J usage is TRBJ2-2; D gene unclear. CDR3 length equals 12 residues. The V end was cut by 8 bases, the J end by 5 bases, with 9 bases between. Germline V lookup: CDR1 MNHEY, CDR2 SVGEGT. CDR3 residues: CASLRMTGELFF. The CDR3 bases are TGTGCCAGCTTGCGTATGACCGGGGAGCTGTTTTTT.

This clonotype showed up many times. V and J are TRBV20-1 and TRBJ2-4; 10 bases are shared with TRBD2. The CDR3 is 19 amino acids. The V gene end was trimmed by 1 base and the J gene end by 2 bases; junction bases not matched to a gene: 14. From germline, CDR1 is DFQATT and CDR2 SNEGSKA (reference sequence). The chain's CDR3 is CSARVIPLAGEVTKNIQYF. CDR3 coding DNA: TGCAGTGCTAGAGTCATACCTCTAGCGGGAGAGGTGACCAAAAACATTCAGTACTTC.

The chain uses TRBV5-6 and TRBJ1-2; D perhaps matches TRBD1 (6 bases). Trimming cost V 4 bases and J 1 base, with 20 bases left between them. The CDR3 is 17 amino acids. Germline CDR1 is SGHDT and CDR2 is YYEEEE. CDR3 DNA sequence: TGTGCCAGCAGCCGGGGGGCGACAGCCTCGGGTAACTATGGCTACACCTTC. It specifies CASSRGATASGNYGYTF.

Many counts were recorded for this clonotype. The rearrangement joins TRBV10-2 to TRBJ1-1; 9 bases are a match to TRBD1. V trimming: 8 bases; J trimming: 1 base; junction bases outside the gene matches: 2. The germline gives CDR1 WSHSY, CDR2 SAAADI. This CDR3 spans 13 amino acids. DNA of the CDR3: TGCGCCAGCTCGGGACAGGGGAACACTGAAGCTTTCTTT. Translated: CASSGQGNTEAFF.

This clonotype has ten or more counts. The V call is TRBV7-2, the J call TRBJ2-6, with D unresolved. This CDR3 region has 16 residues. Germline values: CDR1 SGHTA, CDR2 FQGNSA. Trimming shortened V by 0 bases and J by 2 bases, and 8 bases separated the two germline ends. As DNA, the CDR3 is TGTGCCAGCAGCTTAGCGCCGGTAGCTGGGGCCAACGTCCTGACTTTC. Its protein product is CASSLAPVAGANVLTF.

The chain recombines TRBV20-1 with TRBJ2-2; the match to TRBD1 covers 7 bases. The V and J ends lost 6 bases and 7 bases, in that order; junction bases with no gene match: 17. This CDR3 has 16 residues. Germline V gives CDR1 DFQATT, CDR2 SNEGSKA (reference sequence). The CDR3 DNA reads as TGCAGTGCCAACGTAAAGGGGGCCTATCGGGGCGGGGAGCTGTTTTTT. Translating gives CSANVKGAYRGGELFF.

This clonotype came up a few times. The genes are TRBV28 and TRBJ2-7, with D tentatively TRBD2 (7 bases). Germline values: CDR1 MDHEN, CDR2 SYDVKM. The germline V and J ends were trimmed by 6 bases and 1 base, with 16 bases remaining between them. This CDR3 is 15 amino acids long. CDR3 DNA sequence: TGTGCCAGCAGACTAGGAGGGGGGGATTCCTACGAGCAGTACTTC. Its protein product is CASRLGGGDSYEQYF.

The genes are TRBV5-1 and TRBJ2-7, with D perhaps TRBD2 (6 bases). Germline V gene lookup returns CDR1 SGHRS and CDR2 YFSETQ. The V end lost 4 bases, the J end lost 4 bases, and 9 bases lay between the germline ends. The CDR3 loop spans 12 amino acids. In DNA, the CDR3 is TGCGCCAGCAGCACGGGAGCATACGAGCAGTACTTC. Amino acids: CASSTGAYEQYF.

This clonotype has a count of ten or more. The chain is built from TRBV20-1 and TRBJ2-7; 10 nucleotides line up with TRBD2. CDR3 size: 13 residues. J lost 4 bases, V lost 6 bases, and 6 bases had no gene match. Germline V gives CDR1 DFQATT, CDR2 SNEGSKA (reference sequence). In DNA form, the CDR3 reads TGCAGTGCCGCCGGGACTAGCGAGTACGAGCAGTACTTC. Its translation is CSAAGTSEYEQYF.

This clonotype appeared many times. V is TRBV28 and J is TRBJ2-6; D not certain. Trimming left V 6 bases short and J 0 bases short, with 18 bases between. The CDR3 length is 18 residues. CDR1 MDHEN and CDR2 SYDVKM come from the germline V gene. As DNA, the CDR3 is TGTGCCAGCAGCCCCTCACTCGGGTGGGGCTCTGGGGCCAACGTCCTGACTTTC. It is translated as CASSPSLGWGSGANVLTF.

This clonotype was seen many times. V and J are TRBV20-1 and TRBJ2-5; possibly TRBD2 for D (5 bases). The CDR3 contains 14 residues. Per the germline V gene, CDR1 is DFQATT and CDR2 is SNEGSKA (reference sequence). The germline V and J ends were trimmed by 2 bases and 2 bases, with 12 bases remaining between them. CDR3 region: CSARSGSEQETQYF. Here the CDR3 DNA reads TGCAGTGCTAGATCTGGTAGCGAACAAGAGACCCAGTACTTC.

This clonotype was seen ten or more times. The V and J genes are TRBV20-1 and TRBJ2-1; possibly TRBD2 for D (6 bases). Germline values: CDR1 DFQATT, CDR2 SNEGSKA (reference sequence). V was pared by 6 bases and J by 0 bases, with 15 bases between. The CDR3 covers 15 residues. Written as DNA, the CDR3 is TGCAGTGCCCCAAAAGGGACTCCCTCCTACAATGAGCAGTTCTTC. Its protein product is CSAPKGTPSYNEQFF.

This clonotype was found many times. The J gene is TRBJ2-7, the V gene TRBV28, with 8 nucleotides matching TRBD1. CDR3 length: 16 amino acids. Germline lookup yields CDR1 MDHEN and CDR2 SYDVKM. Trimming took 7 bases from V and 1 from J; bases not matched to a gene: 12. CDR3 sequence (DNA): TGTGCCAGCATATCAGGGGGCGCTGCTAAATCCTACGAGCAGTACTTC. Its protein product is CASISGGAAKSYEQYF.

This clonotype has at least ten counts. The chain joins TRBV27 to TRBJ2-3, with 7 nucleotides matching TRBD1. The CDR3 has 13 amino acids. Per germline, CDR1 MNHEY and CDR2 SMNVEV (reference sequence). V dropped 5 bases and J dropped 7; count of bases not matched to a gene: 6. CDR3 nucleotides: TGTGCCAGCAGTATCCAGACAGGGCATACGCAGTATTTT. The encoded protein is CASSIQTGHTQYF.